The 13 T cell receptor beta chains below were found in one sample sequenced in a study of T cell clonality in common variable immunodeficiency. Sequencing used immunoSEQ multiplex PCR; TCRdb keeps in-frame clones, though not all of them. Found here are roughly 55,000 clones, no singletons; the ten largest cover 5.4%. Sequencing used peripheral blood mononuclear cells. These receptors were taken from a person between 18 and 75 years old in good health.

This clone was seen ten or more times. The CDR3 goes on 3 residues after the read ends, and that part is filled in from the germline J gene. The chain couples TRBV5-5 to TRBJ2-1; 10 nucleotides match TRBD2. Germline CDR1 reads SGHKS; CDR2 reads YYEKEE (reference sequence). The trim removed 1 base at V and 8 bases at J, leaving 6 bases unmatched. The CDR3 sequence is 15 residues long. CDR3 loop: CASSLKLAGLHEQFF. The sequenced part of the CDR3 DNA is TGTGCCAGCAGCTTGAAACTAGCGGGACTGCATGAG.

This clone has a count of ten or more. The read stops 3 residues short of the end of the CDR3; the missing end is completed from the germline J gene. The rearrangement uses TRBV13 and TRBJ2-3; D tentatively reads TRBD1 or TRBD2 (5 bases each). Germline V gene sequence: CDR1 PRHDT, CDR2 FYEKMQ (reference sequence). This CDR3 has 15 residues. V shed 1 base and J shed 2 bases, with 10 bases lying between them. The CDR3: CASSLERGYTDTQYF. The part of the CDR3 DNA that was read is TGTGCCAGCAGCTTAGAGAGGGGATACACAGATACG.

This clone occurred a few times. The sequenced CDR3 bases are TGCAGTGCTAGAGTACCAGTCTCCTACGAG. This encodes CSARVPVSYE. The whole CDR3 region reads CSARVPVSYEQYF. The rearrangement uses TRBV20-1 and TRBJ2-7, with D unresolved. The sequenced fragment ends 3 residues before the CDR3 boundary, so the rest is inferred from the germline J gene. Deletions cut 1 base from V and 0 bases from J, with 7 bases between. Germline V gene data show CDR1 as DFQATT and CDR2 as SNEGSKA (reference sequence). CDR3 length: 13 residues.

This clone showed up many times. The read ends 3 residues early relative to the CDR3; the germline J gene fills the gap. This sequence joins TRBV20-1 and TRBJ2-1; 11 bases line up with TRBD2. The CDR3 contains 16 residues. V was clipped by 5 bases and J by 7 bases; unmatched bases: 13. The germline gives CDR1 DFQATT, CDR2 SNEGSKA (reference sequence). The sequenced CDR3 bases are TGCAGTGCTGTCGGGACTAGCGGCTTTGGCGGAAATGAG. It yields the protein CSAVGTSGFGGNE. In full, the CDR3 reads CSAVGTSGFGGNEQFF.

There are many counts of this clone. The read terminates 3 residues before the CDR3 end, so the remaining end is supplied by the germline J gene. V usage is TRBV6-2 or TRBV6-3 and J usage is TRBJ1-5; D is possibly TRBD1 (5 bases). Trimming removed 9 bases from V and 4 bases from J, with 13 bases in between. CDR1 and CDR2 from the germline V gene are MNHEY and SVGEGT. The CDR3 has 13 residues. The CDR3 spells CASVQGSNQPQHF. The sequenced CDR3 bases are TGTGCCAGTGTTCAGGGTTCGAATCAGCCC.

Details on this clone: Sequencing ends 3 residues short of the CDR3 end; the germline J gene provides the rest. This chain links TRBV5-1 with TRBJ2-7, with D hard to call. Trimming removed 3 bases from V and 2 bases from J, with 9 bases in between. This CDR3 spans 13 amino acids. CDR1 is SGHRS and CDR2 is YFSETQ in the germline V gene. The CDR3 sequence: CASSSDTPYEQYF. The covered CDR3 bases are TGCGCCAGCAGCTCAGACACTCCCTACGAG. Variable domain in full (rest from reference TRBV5-1 and TRBJ2-7): KAGVTQTPRYLIKTRGQQVTLSCSPISGHRSVSWYQQTPGQGLQFLFEYFSETQRNKGNFPGRFSGRQFSNSRSEMNVSTLELGDSALYLCASSSDTPYEQYFGPGTRLTVT.

There are many counts of this clone. With the read ending 3 residues before the CDR3 end, the germline J gene is used to fill in that end. The chain couples TRBV20-1 to TRBJ1-5; the D gene is possibly TRBD1 (6 bases). The CDR3 contains 13 residues. Per germline, CDR1 DFQATT and CDR2 SNEGSKA (reference sequence). Trimming cost V 4 bases and J 0 bases, with 7 bases left between them. The CDR3 sequence is CSATGDSNQPQHF. The CDR3 bases that were read are TGCAGTGCTACAGGGGATAGCAATCAGCCC.

Many counts were recorded for this clone. The DNA read from the CDR3 is TGCAGCGTAGGACAGGGGATTAGGAATGAG. Amino acids: CSVGQGIRNE. The full CDR3 is CSVGQGIRNEQFF. This sequence joins TRBV29-1 and TRBJ2-1; 9 nucleotides line up with TRBD1. The read is 3 residues too short to cover the CDR3 end, so that end is filled in from the germline J gene. Germline values: CDR1 SQVTM, CDR2 ANQGSEA. The CDR3 is 13 residues long. Trimming at V came to 6 bases and at J to 7 bases, leaving 7 bases not matched to a gene.

This clone appeared many times. The read finishes 3 residues shy of the CDR3 end, and the germline J gene is used to complete it. The chain joins TRBV5-1 to TRBJ2-3; TRBD1 matches at 7 bases. V shed 6 bases, J shed 6 bases, and the junction held 13 bases outside the gene matches. The CDR3 runs 15 residues. CDR1 and CDR2 from the germline V gene are SGHRS and YFSETQ. CDR3: CASNRGSLGSDTQYF. The sequenced part of the CDR3 DNA is TGCGCCAGCAACAGGGGATCCCTCGGGTCGGATACG.

This clone was detected many times. Read sequence stops 3 residues before the CDR3 end, and the germline J gene provides the missing end. The chain carries TRBV28 and TRBJ2-1; D possibly corresponds to TRBD2 (6 bases). Trimming shortened V by 2 bases and J by 4 bases, and 12 bases separated the two germline ends. Germline-derived CDR1 and CDR2 are MDHEN and SYDVKM. The CDR3 loop spans 15 amino acids. The CDR3 sequence is CASSLGTSVYNEQFF. The part of the CDR3 DNA that was read is TGTGCCAGCAGTTTAGGGACTTCCGTTTACAATGAG. The whole variable domain, remainder taken from reference TRBV28 and TRBJ2-1, is DVKVTQSSRYLVKRTGEKVFLECVQDMDHENMFWYRQDPGLGLRLIYFSYDVKMKEKGDIPEGYSVSREKKERFSLILESASTNQTSMYLCASSLGTSVYNEQFFGPGTRLTVL.

This clone was seen ten or more times. The read falls 3 residues short of the CDR3 end, and the missing part is taken from the germline J gene. The chain couples TRBV20-1 to TRBJ2-2; 9 bases align to TRBD2. The CDR3 runs 14 residues. Germline V lookup: CDR1 DFQATT, CDR2 SNEGSKA (reference sequence). V lost 4 bases to trimming and J lost 7 bases; unmatched junction nucleotides: 7. CDR3 DNA (partial): TGCAGTGCTACCGGGACTAGCCTATTCGGGGAG. Translated: CSATGTSLFGE. In full, the CDR3 is CSATGTSLFGELFF.

This clone was counted many times. CDR3 residues: CASSLGQVDSPLHF. CDR3 bases read: TGCGCCAGCAGCCTGGGACAGGTTGATTCACCC. The rearrangement joins TRBV5-1 to TRBJ1-6; TRBD1 matches 8 bases. From the germline J gene comes the end of the CDR3, since the read stops 3 residues before it. The CDR3 has 14 amino acids. Germline trimming cut 4 bases from V and 8 bases from J; bases unmatched to any gene: 5. Germline V CDR1 and CDR2: SGHRS, YFSETQ.

This clone was seen repeatedly, ten times or more. Sequencing ends 3 residues short of the CDR3 end; the germline J gene provides the rest. V and J are TRBV28 and TRBJ1-5, with 7 bases aligning to TRBD1. The CDR3 runs 12 residues. The trim removed 7 bases at V and 5 bases at J, leaving 2 bases unmatched. Per the germline V gene, CDR1 is MDHEN and CDR2 is SYDVKM. The CDR3 reads CASNTGDQPQHF. The part of the CDR3 DNA that was read is TGTGCCAGCAATACAGGGGATCAGCCC. The variable domain in full, completed from reference TRBV28 and TRBJ1-5, reads DVKVTQSSRYLVKRTGEKVFLECVQDMDHENMFWYRQDPGLGLRLIYFSYDVKMKEKGDIPEGYSVSREKKERFSLILESASTNQTSMYLCASNTGDQPQHFGDGTRLSIL.